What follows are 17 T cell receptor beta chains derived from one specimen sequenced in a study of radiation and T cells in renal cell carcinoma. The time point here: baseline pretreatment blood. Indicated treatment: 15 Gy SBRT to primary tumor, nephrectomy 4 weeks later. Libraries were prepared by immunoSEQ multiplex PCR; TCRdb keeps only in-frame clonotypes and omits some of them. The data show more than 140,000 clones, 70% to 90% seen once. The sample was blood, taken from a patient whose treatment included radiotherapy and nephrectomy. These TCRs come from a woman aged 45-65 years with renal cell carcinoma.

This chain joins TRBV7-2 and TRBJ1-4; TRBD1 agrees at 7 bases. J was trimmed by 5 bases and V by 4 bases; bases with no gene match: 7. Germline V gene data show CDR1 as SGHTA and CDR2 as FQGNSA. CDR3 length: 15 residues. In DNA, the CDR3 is TGTGCCAGCAGCTGGCCGTTACAGGGGAATGAAAAACTGTTTTTT. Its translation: CASSWPLQGNEKLFF.

In nucleotides, the CDR3 is TGCGCCAGCAGCCAAGATCTGGGACCGTTCGAGCAGTACTTC. This encodes CASSQDLGPFEQYF. V is TRBV4-3 and J is TRBJ2-7; D could derive from TRBD1 or TRBD2 (5 bases each). Germline V gene lookup returns CDR1 LGHNA and CDR2 YSLEER. V was trimmed by 0 bases and J by 6 bases, leaving 12 bases between them. The CDR3 length is 14 residues.

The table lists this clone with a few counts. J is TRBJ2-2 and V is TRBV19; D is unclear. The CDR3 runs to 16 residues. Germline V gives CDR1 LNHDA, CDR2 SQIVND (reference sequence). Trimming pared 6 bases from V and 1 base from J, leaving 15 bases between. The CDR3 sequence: CASRATVTENTGELFF. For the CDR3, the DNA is TGTGCCAGTAGAGCTACCGTGACGGAGAACACCGGGGAGCTGTTTTTT.

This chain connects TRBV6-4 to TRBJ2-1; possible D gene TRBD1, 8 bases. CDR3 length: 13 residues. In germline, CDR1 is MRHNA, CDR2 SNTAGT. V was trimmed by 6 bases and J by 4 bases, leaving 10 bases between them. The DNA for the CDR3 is TGTGCCAGCAGACAGGGGGGGTACAATGAGCAGTTCTTC. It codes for CASRQGGYNEQFF.

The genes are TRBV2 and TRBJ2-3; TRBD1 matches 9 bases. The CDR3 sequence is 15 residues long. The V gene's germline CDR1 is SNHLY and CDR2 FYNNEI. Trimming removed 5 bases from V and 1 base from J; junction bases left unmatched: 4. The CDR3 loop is CASSPRTGGTDTQYF. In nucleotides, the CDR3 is TGTGCCAGCAGTCCCAGGACAGGGGGCACAGATACGCAGTATTTT.

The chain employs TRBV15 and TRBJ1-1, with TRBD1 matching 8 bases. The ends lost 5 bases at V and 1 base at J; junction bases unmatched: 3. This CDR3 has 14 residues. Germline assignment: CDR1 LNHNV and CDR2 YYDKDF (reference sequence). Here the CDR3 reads CATSPDRANTEAFF. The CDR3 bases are TGTGCCACCAGCCCGGACAGGGCGAACACTGAAGCTTTCTTT.

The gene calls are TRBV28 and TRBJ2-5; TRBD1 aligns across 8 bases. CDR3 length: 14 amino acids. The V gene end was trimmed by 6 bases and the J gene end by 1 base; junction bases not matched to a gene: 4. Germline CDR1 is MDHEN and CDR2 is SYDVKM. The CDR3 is CASRQTGGQETQYF. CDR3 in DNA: TGTGCCAGCAGGCAAACAGGGGGCCAAGAGACCCAGTACTTC.

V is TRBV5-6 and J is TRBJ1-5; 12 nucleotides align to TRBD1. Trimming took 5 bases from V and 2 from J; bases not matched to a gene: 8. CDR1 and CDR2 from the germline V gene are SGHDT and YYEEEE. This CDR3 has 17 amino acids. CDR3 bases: TGTGCCAGCAGTTCCGGGACAGGGGGCGGTGGCAATCAGCCCCAGCATTTT. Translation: CASSSGTGGGGNQPQHF.

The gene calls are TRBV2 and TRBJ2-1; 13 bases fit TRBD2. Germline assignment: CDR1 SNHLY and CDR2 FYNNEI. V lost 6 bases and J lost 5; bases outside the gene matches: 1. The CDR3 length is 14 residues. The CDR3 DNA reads TGTGCCAGCAGGGGGACTAGCGGGGACAATGAGCAGTTCTTC. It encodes CASRGTSGDNEQFF.

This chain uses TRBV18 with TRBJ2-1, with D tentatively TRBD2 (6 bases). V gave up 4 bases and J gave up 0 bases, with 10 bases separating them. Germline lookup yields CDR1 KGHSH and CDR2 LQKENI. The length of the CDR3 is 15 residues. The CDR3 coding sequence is TGTGCCAGCTCACTCGGGAGAACCTCCTACAATGAGCAGTTCTTC. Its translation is CASSLGRTSYNEQFF.

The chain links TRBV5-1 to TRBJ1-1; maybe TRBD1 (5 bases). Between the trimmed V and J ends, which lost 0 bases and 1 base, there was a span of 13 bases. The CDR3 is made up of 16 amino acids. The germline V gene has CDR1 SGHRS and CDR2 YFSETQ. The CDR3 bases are TGCGCCAGCAGCTTGGGAGGGGCCAATAGGAACACTGAAGCTTTCTTT. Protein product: CASSLGGANRNTEAFF.

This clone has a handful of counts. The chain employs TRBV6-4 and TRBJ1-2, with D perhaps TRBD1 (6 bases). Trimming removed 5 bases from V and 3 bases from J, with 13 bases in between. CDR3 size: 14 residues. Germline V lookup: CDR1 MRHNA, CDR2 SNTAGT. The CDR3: CASSLGGADYGYTF. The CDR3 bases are TGTGCCAGCAGTCTGGGGGGCGCTGACTATGGCTACACCTTC.

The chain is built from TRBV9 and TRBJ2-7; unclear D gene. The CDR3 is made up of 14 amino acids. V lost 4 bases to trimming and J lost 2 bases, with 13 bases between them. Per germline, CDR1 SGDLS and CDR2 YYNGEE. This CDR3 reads CASSFGPYTYEQYF. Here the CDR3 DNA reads TGTGCCAGCAGCTTCGGACCCTACACCTACGAGCAGTACTTC. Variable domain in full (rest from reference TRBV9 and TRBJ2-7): DSGVTQTPKHLITATGQRVTLRCSPRSGDLSVYWYQQSLDQGLQFLIQYYNGEERAKGNILERFSAQQFPDLHSELNLSSLELGDSALYFCASSFGPYTYEQYFGPGTRLTVT.

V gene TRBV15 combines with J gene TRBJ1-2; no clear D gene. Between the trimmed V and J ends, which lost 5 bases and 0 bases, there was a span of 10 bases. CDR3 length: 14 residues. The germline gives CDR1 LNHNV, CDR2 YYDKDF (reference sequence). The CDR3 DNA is TGTGCCACCAGCCCACCACTCCCTAACTATGGCTACACCTTC. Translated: CATSPPLPNYGYTF.

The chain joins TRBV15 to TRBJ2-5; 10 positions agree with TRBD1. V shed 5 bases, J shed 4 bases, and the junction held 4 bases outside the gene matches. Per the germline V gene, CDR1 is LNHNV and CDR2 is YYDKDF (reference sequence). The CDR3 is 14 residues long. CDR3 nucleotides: TGTGCCACCAGCCCGCGGACAGGGGGAGAGACCCAGTACTTC. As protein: CATSPRTGGETQYF. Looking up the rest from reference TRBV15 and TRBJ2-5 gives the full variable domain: DAMVIQNPRYQVTQFGKPVTLSCSQTLNHNVMYWYQQKSSQAPKLLFHYYDKDFNNEADTPDNFQSRRPNTSFCFLDIRSPGLGDTAMYLCATSPRTGGETQYFGPGTRLLVL.

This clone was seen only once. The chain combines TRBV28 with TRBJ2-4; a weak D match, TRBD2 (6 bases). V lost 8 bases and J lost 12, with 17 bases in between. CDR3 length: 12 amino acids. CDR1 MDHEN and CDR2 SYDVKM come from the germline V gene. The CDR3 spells CASRGTKQSQYF. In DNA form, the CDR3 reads TGTGCCAGCCGGGGGACGAAGCAAAGTCAGTACTTC.

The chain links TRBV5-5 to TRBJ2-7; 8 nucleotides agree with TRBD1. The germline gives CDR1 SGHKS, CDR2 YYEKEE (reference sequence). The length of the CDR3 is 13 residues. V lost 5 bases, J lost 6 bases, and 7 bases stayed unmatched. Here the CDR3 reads CASRGTGAGEQYF. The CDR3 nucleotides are TGTGCCAGCAGAGGGACAGGAGCAGGCGAGCAGTACTTC.